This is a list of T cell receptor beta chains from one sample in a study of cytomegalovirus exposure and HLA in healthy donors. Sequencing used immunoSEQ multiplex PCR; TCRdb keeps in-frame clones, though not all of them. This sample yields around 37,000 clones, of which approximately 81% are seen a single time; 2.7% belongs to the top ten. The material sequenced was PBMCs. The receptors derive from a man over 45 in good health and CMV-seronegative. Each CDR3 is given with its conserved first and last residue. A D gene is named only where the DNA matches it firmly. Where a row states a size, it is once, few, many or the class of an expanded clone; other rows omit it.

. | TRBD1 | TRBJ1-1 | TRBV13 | TGTGCCAGCAGCGTAGGGACAGGAGACACTGAAGCTTTCTTT | CASSVGTGDTEAFF
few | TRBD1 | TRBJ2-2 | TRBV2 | TGTGCCAGCTCGCAGGGGGCAAGAAACACCGGGGAGCTGTTTTTT | CASSQGARNTGELFF
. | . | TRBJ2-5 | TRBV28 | TGTGCCAGCAGTATCCCAGGGGAAGAGACCCAGTACTTC | CASSIPGEETQYF
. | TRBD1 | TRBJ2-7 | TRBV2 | TGTGCCAGCACCGAGGACAGGACGACTTCCTACGAGCAGTACTTC | CASTEDRTTSYEQYF
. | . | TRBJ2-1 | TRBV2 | TGTGCCAGCGACGGAGGGGAGCAGTTCTTC | CASDGGEQFF
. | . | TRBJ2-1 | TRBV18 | TGTGCCAGCTCACCGAGCATTAGTACCAATGAGCAGTTCTTC | CASSPSISTNEQFF
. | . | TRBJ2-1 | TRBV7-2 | TGTGCCAGCAGCCCCTCGGAGTATTTGCGCGGAGAGCAGTTCTTC | CASSPSEYLRGEQFF
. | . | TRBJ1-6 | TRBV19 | TGTGCCAGTAGTATCCAGGGTGTCAGTTCACCCCTCCACTTT | CASSIQGVSSPLHF
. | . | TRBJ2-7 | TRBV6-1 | TGTGCCAGCAGTGAATATAGGCAGACTATTTACGAGCAGTACTTC | CASSEYRQTIYEQYF
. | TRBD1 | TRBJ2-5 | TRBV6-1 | TGTGCCAGCAGTGTGGGGCAGGGGGCTTTAGAGACCCAGTACTTC | CASSVGQGALETQYF
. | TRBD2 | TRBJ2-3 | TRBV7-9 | TGTTCCAGCAGCTTAGAGGCTAGCGGGGAGCAGTATTTT | CSSSLEASGEQYF
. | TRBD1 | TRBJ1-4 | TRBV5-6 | TGTGCCAGCAGCTTGACGGACAGGGTTAATGAAAAACTGTTTTTT | CASSLTDRVNEKLFF
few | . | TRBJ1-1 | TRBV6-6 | TGTGCCAGCGGTCGGCGGGATGGGAACACTGAAGCTTTCTTT | CASGRRDGNTEAFF